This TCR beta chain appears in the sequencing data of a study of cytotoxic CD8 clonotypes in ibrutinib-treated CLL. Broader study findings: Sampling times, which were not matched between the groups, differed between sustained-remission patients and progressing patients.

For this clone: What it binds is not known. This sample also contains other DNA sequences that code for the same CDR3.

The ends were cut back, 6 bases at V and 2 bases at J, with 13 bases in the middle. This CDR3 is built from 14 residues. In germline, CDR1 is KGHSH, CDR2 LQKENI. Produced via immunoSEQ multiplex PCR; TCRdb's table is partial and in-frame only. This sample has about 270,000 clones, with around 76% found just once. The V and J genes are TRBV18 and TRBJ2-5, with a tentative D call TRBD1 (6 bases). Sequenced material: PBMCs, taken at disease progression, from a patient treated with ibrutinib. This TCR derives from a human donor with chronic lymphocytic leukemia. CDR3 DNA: TGTGCCAGCTCGTTGGCTGGACAGCAAGAGACCCAGTACTTC. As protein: CASSLAGQQETQYF.